This TCR beta chain derives from a study of post-analysis software for immune sequencing data. Overall study: Recorded disease courses covered relapsing-remitting, secondary progressive and progressive-relapsing multiple sclerosis. Some patients had no subtype annotation.

Unique molecular identifiers were present in the TCR beta cDNA libraries. Using its own MiXCR run on the PCR reads, TCRdb lists one record per CDR3 protein. The profile covers roughly 870,000 distinct CDR3 sequences, with roughly 50% appearing a single time and approximately 4.4% taken by the ten largest. V dropped 2 bases and J dropped 6 bases, with 22 bases sitting between them. Germline V CDR1 and CDR2: SEHNR, FQNEAQ (reference sequence). CDR3 size: 17 residues. Study-wide findings and caveats: Patients had higher frequencies than controls of five TRBV segments, including TRBV5-6, TRBV5-1 and TRBV20-1.

Points on this clonotype: Its specificity is unknown.

This receptor was identified in a girl aged 10-17 years with multiple sclerosis. This sequence joins TRBV7-9 and TRBJ1-2; tentatively, D is TRBD1 (5 bases). Material for sequencing was blood. The CDR3 loop is CASSLSAPGGRVNGYTF. CDR3 sequence (DNA): TGTGCCAGCAGCTTATCGGCCCCCGGTGGCAGGGTTAATGGCTACACCTTC.